This T cell receptor beta chain was obtained from a study of Ad26.COV2.S vaccination and SARS-CoV-2 variants. The data were produced by immunoSEQ multiplex PCR, yet TCRdb's version contains in-frame clones alone and is incomplete. The data hold about 420,000 clones, with roughly 88% observed a single time. Germline CDR1 and CDR2: SEHNR and FQNEAQ (reference sequence). V was shortened by 5 bases and J by 7 bases, with 18 bases between the two germline ends. This CDR3 has 15 residues. Treatment noted: 19 received Ad26.COV2.S at low or high dose, single or two shots; 5 received placebo; per-sample allocation not given. Sampling was performed 63 days after the first vaccine or placebo injection. General observations from the study: Spike-specific TCR breadth was greater in vaccine than placebo recipients.

Comment on this clone: The antigen remains unidentified.

V usage is TRBV7-9 and J usage is TRBJ2-1, with D possibly being TRBD1 or TRBD2 (5 bases each). The sample was peripheral blood, taken in a trial of Ad26.COV2.S vaccine versus placebo. This TCR derives from a person aged 18 to 59 who received the Ad26.COV2.S COVID-19 vaccine or a placebo. CDR3 sequence: CASSLGAAEGNEQFF. The CDR3 nucleotides are TGTGCCAGCAGCCTCGGGGCCGCTGAGGGTAATGAGCAGTTCTTC.